Below, one T cell receptor beta chain is given with its context. Some clones are missing from TCRdb's copy, which holds only in-frame ones; the method was immunoSEQ multiplex PCR. The sample shows roughly 30,000 clones, approximately 88% of them seen only once. The germline CDR1 and CDR2 sequences are MNHGY and SVAAGI. This CDR3 has 16 residues. The ends were cut back, 2 bases at V and 1 base at J, with 14 bases in the middle. The data belong to a study of STAT5B mutations in CD4+ large granular lymphocyte leukemia. Study-level background: Among healthy controls, a particular HLA allele went with more CDR3 'QG' motifs.

The receptor was isolated from a human donor in good health. The sequenced material came from CD4+ T cells from blood buffy coats. The rearrangement links TRBV6-9 to TRBJ1-1; the D gene is possibly TRBD1 (5 bases). CDR3 nucleotides: TGTGCCAGCAGTTATAGCCAGGGCGCCCCGAACACTGAAGCTTTCTTT. This encodes CASSYSQGAPNTEAFF.